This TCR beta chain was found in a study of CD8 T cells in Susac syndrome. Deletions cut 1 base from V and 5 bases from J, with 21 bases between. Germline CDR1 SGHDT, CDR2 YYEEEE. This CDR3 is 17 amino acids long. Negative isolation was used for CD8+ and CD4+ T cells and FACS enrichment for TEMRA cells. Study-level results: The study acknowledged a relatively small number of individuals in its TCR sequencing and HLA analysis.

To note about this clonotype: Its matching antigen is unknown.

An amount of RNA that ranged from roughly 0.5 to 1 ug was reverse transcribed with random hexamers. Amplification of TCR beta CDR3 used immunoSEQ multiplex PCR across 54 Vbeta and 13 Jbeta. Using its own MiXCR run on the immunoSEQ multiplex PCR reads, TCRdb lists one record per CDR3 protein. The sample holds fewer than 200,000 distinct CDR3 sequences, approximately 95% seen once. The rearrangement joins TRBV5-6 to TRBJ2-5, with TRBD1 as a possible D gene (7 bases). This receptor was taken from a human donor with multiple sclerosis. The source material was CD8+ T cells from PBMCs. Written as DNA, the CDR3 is TGTGCCAGCAGCTTGACCGGGGAGGCAGGGGGGTTGGAGACCCAGTACTTC. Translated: CASSLTGEAGGLETQYF.